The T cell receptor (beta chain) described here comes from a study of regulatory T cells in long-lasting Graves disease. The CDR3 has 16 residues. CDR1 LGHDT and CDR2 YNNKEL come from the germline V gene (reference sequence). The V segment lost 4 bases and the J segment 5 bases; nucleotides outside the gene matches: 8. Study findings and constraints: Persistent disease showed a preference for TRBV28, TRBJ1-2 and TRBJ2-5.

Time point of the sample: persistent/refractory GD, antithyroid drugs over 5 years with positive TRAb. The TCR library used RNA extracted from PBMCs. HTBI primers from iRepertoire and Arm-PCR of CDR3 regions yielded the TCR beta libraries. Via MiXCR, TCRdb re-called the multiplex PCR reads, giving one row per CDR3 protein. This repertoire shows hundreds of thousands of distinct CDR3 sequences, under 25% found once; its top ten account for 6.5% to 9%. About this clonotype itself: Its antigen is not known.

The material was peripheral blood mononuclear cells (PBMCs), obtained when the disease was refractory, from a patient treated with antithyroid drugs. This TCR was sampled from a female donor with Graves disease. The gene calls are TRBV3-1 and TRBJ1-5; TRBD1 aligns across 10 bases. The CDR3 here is CASSPSGTGDDQPQHF. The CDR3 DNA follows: TGTGCCAGCAGCCCATCCGGGACAGGGGACGATCAGCCCCAGCATTTT.